This T cell receptor beta chain was sequenced for a study of radiotherapy plus CTLA-4 blockade in lung cancer. Profiling relied on immunoSEQ multiplex PCR, and the TCRdb table lists in-frame clones only, not all of them. The sample gives tens of thousands of clones, approximately 66% of which show up once; under 5% is in the top ten. It was focal radiation plus CTLA-4 blockade with ipilimumab that patients with chemo-refractory metastatic non-small-cell lung cancer received. Germline CDR1 and CDR2: SNHLY and FYNNEI. Unmatched junction bases numbered 9, after V lost 7 bases and J lost 2 bases. The CDR3 is 15 amino acids. Whole-study results and caveats: Tumor-derived TCR clones expanded in blood after radiotherapy plus ipilimumab.

About this clone itself: The antigen is unknown.

The sequence came from a human donor with non-small cell lung cancer who had stable disease on radiotherapy plus ipilimumab. The chain is built from TRBV2 and TRBJ1-1, with TRBD1 identical over 8 bases. This sample comprised peripheral blood, obtained from a patient treated with radiotherapy plus ipilimumab. CDR3 protein: CASTKQTGVNTEAFF. The DNA of the CDR3 is TGTGCCAGCACTAAACAGACAGGGGTAAACACTGAAGCTTTCTTT.